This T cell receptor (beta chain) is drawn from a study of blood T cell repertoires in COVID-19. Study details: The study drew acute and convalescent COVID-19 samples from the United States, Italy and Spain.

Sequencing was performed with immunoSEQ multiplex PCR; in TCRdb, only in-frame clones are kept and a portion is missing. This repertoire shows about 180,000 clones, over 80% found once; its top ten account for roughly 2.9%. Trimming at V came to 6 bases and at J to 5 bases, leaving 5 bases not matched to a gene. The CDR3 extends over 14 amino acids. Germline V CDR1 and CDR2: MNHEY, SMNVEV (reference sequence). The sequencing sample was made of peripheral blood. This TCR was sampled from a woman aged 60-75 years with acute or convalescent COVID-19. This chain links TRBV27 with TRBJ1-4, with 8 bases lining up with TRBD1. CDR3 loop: CASRRTGLNEKLFF. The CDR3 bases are TGTGCCAGCAGACGGACAGGGTTAAATGAAAAACTGTTTTTT.